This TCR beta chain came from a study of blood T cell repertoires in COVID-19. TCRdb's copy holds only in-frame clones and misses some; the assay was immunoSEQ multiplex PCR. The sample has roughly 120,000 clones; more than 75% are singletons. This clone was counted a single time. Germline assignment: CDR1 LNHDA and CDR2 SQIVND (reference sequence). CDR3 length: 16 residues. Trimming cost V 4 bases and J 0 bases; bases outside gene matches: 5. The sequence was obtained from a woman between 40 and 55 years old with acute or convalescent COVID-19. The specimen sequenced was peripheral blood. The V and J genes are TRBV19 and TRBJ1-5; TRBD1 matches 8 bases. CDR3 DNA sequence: TGTGCCAGTAGTACTCAGGGGGCGGATAGCAATCAGCCCCAGCATTTT. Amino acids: CASSTQGADSNQPQHF.